The entry that follows covers one T cell receptor beta chain sequence. No antigen is known for it. The CDR3 is 13 amino acids. The V and J ends lost 7 bases and 1 base respectively, with 10 bases between them. Germline CDR1 is MDHEN and CDR2 is SYDVKM. The record originates from a study of Graves' ophthalmopathy and Graves' hyperthyroidism. In the study overall: At the time of initial diagnosis and before any treatment, peripheral blood was collected. Study observations and caveats: Stable hyperthyroidism and ophthalmopathy were told apart by a 13-signature model, which achieved 85% to 90% sensitivity and approximately 81% specificity. Most expanded thyroid clonotypes above 0.001 frequency also appeared in blood.

Amplification of the TCR beta CDR3 regions used RNA transcripts (as template). Amplification began with first-round RT-PCR using HTBI primers, then second-round multiplex PCR was performed. TCRdb passed the multiplex PCR reads through MiXCR, listing each CDR3 protein once. Found here are about 400,000 distinct CDR3 sequences, about 21% of them singletons; the top ten hold 2.5% to 3.5%. It was on clinical symptoms, serum thyroxine, TRAb, thyroid ultrasound and orbital computed tomography that diagnosis relied. The sequence was collected from a woman aged 18-29 years with stable Graves' hyperthyroidism. Sequencing input: peripheral blood. The chain employs TRBV28 and TRBJ2-5, with D perhaps given as TRBD1 or TRBD2 (5 bases each). CDR3 sequence reads: CASTEGLQETQYF. For the CDR3, the DNA is TGTGCCAGCACCGAGGGGCTCCAAGAGACCCAGTACTTC.